The 29 T cell receptor beta chains below were found in one sample sequenced in a study of beta chain features in type 1 diabetes. These receptors have no known antigen. cDNA synthesis used the whole RNA isolate, giving expressed TCRB sequences. Profiling relied on immunoSEQ multiplex PCR, and the TCRdb table lists in-frame clones only, not all of them. The sample holds roughly 300,000 clones, around 9.7% seen once. Findings and limits, study-wide: Significant though moderate, a shortening of TCRB CDR3s appeared in all four CD4+ subsets of Type 1 diabetes patients.

Specimen: central memory CD4+ T cells from blood. The receptors come from a young man with type 1 diabetes.

The table lists this clone with a few counts. The chain joins TRBV7-2 to TRBJ2-4, with TRBD2 identical over 8 bases. The V and J ends lost 10 bases and 4 bases, in that order; junction bases with no gene match: 12. The CDR3 spans 15 residues. Germline V gene sequence: CDR1 SGHTA, CDR2 FQGNSA. CDR3 sequence reads: CATQVLRGAKNIQYF. DNA for the CDR3: TGTGCCACCCAGGTCTTGCGGGGGGCAAAAAACATTCAGTACTTC.

Of note for this clone: A far more abundant clone sits one base away, making this likely a read error. The chain employs TRBV7-4 and TRBJ2-1; D gene uncertain. Germline V lookup: CDR1 SGHVT, CDR2 SQSDAQ. V was shortened by 1 base and J by 6 bases, with 4 bases between the two germline ends. The CDR3 totals 12 residues. The CDR3 region is CASSLVANEQFF. The CDR3 DNA follows: TGTGCCAGCAGCTTAGTAGCCAATGAGCAGTTCTTC.

The table lists this clone with a few counts. Other DNA sequences from this sample encode an identical CDR3 as well. The rearrangement uses TRBV11-2 and TRBJ2-6, with 7 bases lining up with TRBD1. CDR3 size: 15 residues. Trimming removed 5 bases from V and 0 bases from J; junction bases left unmatched: 1. Germline V gene data show CDR1 as SGHAT and CDR2 as FQNNGV. CDR3 loop: CASSRDSSGANVLTF. CDR3 nucleotide sequence: TGTGCCAGCAGCCGGGACAGCTCTGGGGCCAACGTCCTGACTTTC.

As concerns this clone: This CDR3 is also generated by other DNA sequences in the sample. The CDR3 bases are TGCGCCAGCAGCCAAGGGAGGGGAGAGACCCAGTACTTC. Its protein product is CASSQGRGETQYF. The V gene is TRBV4-3, the J gene TRBJ2-5; D possibly corresponds to TRBD2 (6 bases). The CDR3 has 13 amino acids. CDR1 is LGHNA, CDR2 YSLEER, per germline. Trimming removed 1 base from V and 4 bases from J, with 7 bases in between.

This rearrangement joins TRBV19 to TRBJ1-1; the match to TRBD1 covers 7 bases. The CDR3 has 12 residues. Looked up from germline, CDR1 is LNHDA and CDR2 is SQIVND (reference sequence). V lost 4 bases, J lost 6 bases, and 2 bases stayed unmatched. The CDR3 loop is CASSRQGSEAFF. DNA of the CDR3: TGTGCCAGTAGTAGACAGGGATCTGAAGCTTTCTTT.

This clone was seen only a few times. The CDR3 sequence: CASSSTGFYEQYF. The CDR3 nucleotides read TGTGCCAGCAGCTCGACAGGCTTCTACGAGCAGTACTTC. This chain links TRBV7-8 with TRBJ2-7; the D gene is possibly TRBD1 (6 bases). Germline V gene sequence: CDR1 SGHVS, CDR2 FQNEAQ. This CDR3 spans 13 amino acids. V lost 4 bases to trimming and J lost 3 bases, with 10 bases between them.

This clone was detected only a few times. V usage is TRBV6-1 and J usage is TRBJ1-4; no firm D call. Germline V lookup: CDR1 MNHNS, CDR2 SASEGT. The CDR3 loop spans 13 amino acids. Trimming left V 6 bases short and J 4 bases short, with 9 bases between. CDR3 region: CASRRTLNEKLFF. The CDR3 nucleotides read TGTGCCAGCAGGAGGACTCTTAATGAAAAACTGTTTTTT.

The chain has TRBV6-5 and TRBJ2-7; the match to TRBD1 covers 12 bases. The CDR3 totals 16 residues. CDR1 MNHEY and CDR2 SVGAGI come from the germline V gene. The V gene end was trimmed by 0 bases and the J gene end by 5 bases; junction bases not matched to a gene: 5. CDR3 coding DNA: TGTGCCAGCAGTTACTCCTTGGGACAGGGGGCGCACGAGCAGTACTTC. As protein: CASSYSLGQGAHEQYF.

The chain recombines TRBV28 with TRBJ2-5, with 7 bases matching TRBD2. This CDR3 comprises 15 residues. Looked up from germline, CDR1 is MDHEN and CDR2 is SYDVKM. V shed 2 bases and J 4 bases; nucleotides not matched to a gene: 7. Here the CDR3 reads CASSLAGVLGETQYF. Here the CDR3 DNA reads TGTGCCAGCAGTTTAGCGGGGGTGCTGGGAGAGACCCAGTACTTC.

The chain carries TRBV30 and TRBJ2-3; a possible D gene is TRBD2 (6 bases). Germline CDR1 is GTSNPN and CDR2 is SVGIG (reference sequence). The CDR3 runs 18 residues. V was clipped by 0 bases and J by 0 bases, with 19 bases between them. CDR3 region: CAWSVQRGNIPSTDTQYF. DNA for the CDR3: TGTGCCTGGAGTGTACAACGGGGGAACATACCTAGCACAGATACGCAGTATTTT.

This clone was detected only a few times. V usage is TRBV29-1 and J usage is TRBJ1-1; D is unclear. Germline CDR1 and CDR2: SQVTM and ANQGSEA. V gave up 5 bases and J gave up 1 base, with 11 bases separating them. The CDR3 consists of 13 residues. CDR3: CSVQASGNTEAFF. The DNA for the CDR3 is TGCAGCGTTCAGGCCTCCGGGAACACTGAAGCTTTCTTT.

J is TRBJ2-5 and V is TRBV7-2; possibly TRBD2 for D (5 bases). CDR3 size: 14 residues. Germline lookup yields CDR1 SGHTA and CDR2 FQGNSA. Between the trimmed V and J ends, which lost 1 base and 5 bases, there was a span of 11 bases. The CDR3 spells CASSLGPRGETQYF. The CDR3 DNA reads as TGTGCCAGCAGCTTAGGGCCCAGAGGGGAGACCCAGTACTTC.

The gene calls are TRBV2 and TRBJ2-3, with 9 bases fitting TRBD1. Germline V gives CDR1 SNHLY, CDR2 FYNNEI. The CDR3 is 14 residues long. V shed 11 bases, J shed 1 base, and the junction held 7 bases outside the gene matches. Here the CDR3 reads CAATGGDRTDTQYF. CDR3 bases: TGTGCCGCGACAGGGGGGGACCGCACAGATACGCAGTATTTT.

This clone was seen more than once but under ten times. The CDR3: CASSLRVGIREAFF. The CDR3 DNA is TGTGCCAGCAGTTTAAGAGTTGGAATTCGGGAAGCTTTCTTT. The V call is TRBV27, the J call TRBJ1-1; no definite D call. The CDR3 covers 14 residues. Germline V gene lookup returns CDR1 MNHEY and CDR2 SMNVEV (reference sequence). V shed 2 bases and J shed 8 bases, with 15 bases lying between them.

This clone was detected a few times. The V and J genes are TRBV16 and TRBJ1-4; a possible D gene is TRBD1 (5 bases). Germline V lookup: CDR1 KGHSY, CDR2 FQNENV. The V end was cut by 3 bases, the J end by 8 bases, with 16 bases between. The CDR3 contains 15 residues. For the CDR3, the DNA is TGTGCCAGCAGCCAGCCGGACATTGGGATCGAAAAACTGTTTTTT. Protein sequence: CASSQPDIGIEKLFF.

This clone came up once. The rearrangement joins TRBV30 to TRBJ1-1, with 7 bases aligning to TRBD1. This CDR3 is 15 amino acids long. Germline V gene lookup returns CDR1 GTSNPN and CDR2 SVGIG (reference sequence). V was clipped by 2 bases and J by 6 bases; unmatched bases: 12. CDR3 loop: CAWSWRQGTKAEAFF. The CDR3 DNA sequence: TGTGCCTGGAGTTGGCGACAGGGAACCAAGGCTGAAGCTTTCTTT.

The rearrangement links TRBV27 to TRBJ2-1; perhaps TRBD1 as D (5 bases). Germline V gives CDR1 MNHEY, CDR2 SMNVEV (reference sequence). The length of the CDR3 is 15 residues. Trimming took off 3 bases at V and 12 bases at J, with 21 bases between the two ends. CDR3: CASSLGPRGAPRQFF. In nucleotides, the CDR3 is TGTGCCAGCAGTTTGGGTCCAAGGGGCGCCCCAAGGCAGTTCTTC.

This clone was observed at least ten times. J is TRBJ1-1 and V is TRBV7-9; 7 bases map to TRBD1. CDR1 SEHNR and CDR2 FQNEAQ come from the germline V gene (reference sequence). There are 14 residues in the CDR3. With 7 bases clipped from V and 3 bases from J, the junction kept 8 bases outside the gene matches. CDR3 amino acids: CASTSTGRDTEAFF. For the CDR3, the DNA is TGTGCCAGCACCTCGACAGGGCGCGACACTGAAGCTTTCTTT.

This clone was found a few times. The gene calls are TRBV6-5 and TRBJ2-7, with 7 bases that match TRBD1. Germline-derived CDR1 and CDR2 are MNHEY and SVGAGI. Trimming cost V 5 bases and J 2 bases; bases outside gene matches: 3. The CDR3 extends over 13 amino acids. The CDR3 nucleotides are TGTGCCAGCAGTAGCGACAGGGCCTACGAGCAGTACTTC. Amino acids: CASSSDRAYEQYF.

Written as DNA, the CDR3 is TGTGCCAGCAGGACAGGTTGGGATACGCAGTATTTT. This gives the protein CASRTGWDTQYF. The rearrangement links TRBV28 to TRBJ2-3; tentative D call: TRBD1 (6 bases). Germline V lookup: CDR1 MDHEN, CDR2 SYDVKM. V lost 6 bases to trimming and J lost 6 bases, with 10 bases between them. The length of the CDR3 is 12 residues. Full variable domain (remainder filled in from reference TRBV28 and TRBJ2-3): DVKVTQSSRYLVKRTGEKVFLECVQDMDHENMFWYRQDPGLGLRLIYFSYDVKMKEKGDIPEGYSVSREKKERFSLILESASTNQTSMYLCASRTGWDTQYFGPGTRLTVL.

This chain connects TRBV28 to TRBJ2-3; either TRBD1 or TRBD2 may supply D (6 bases each). The CDR3 has 15 amino acids. V was shortened by 3 bases and J by 4 bases, with 14 bases between the two germline ends. Germline V gene sequence: CDR1 MDHEN, CDR2 SYDVKM. The CDR3 bases are TGTGCCAGCAGTTTGGGGGGCCCCTTTTCAGATACGCAGTATTTT. It codes for CASSLGGPFSDTQYF. Together with reference TRBV28 and TRBJ2-3, the CDR3 gives the full variable domain: DVKVTQSSRYLVKRTGEKVFLECVQDMDHENMFWYRQDPGLGLRLIYFSYDVKMKEKGDIPEGYSVSREKKERFSLILESASTNQTSMYLCASSLGGPFSDTQYFGPGTRLTVL.

This clone has only a few counts. The chain is built from TRBV7-2 and TRBJ1-2; D unresolved. Germline values: CDR1 SGHTA, CDR2 FQGNSA. CDR3 length: 14 residues. V lost 0 bases, J lost 2 bases, and 7 bases lay in between. CDR3 DNA: TGTGCCAGCAGCTTAGCGCACCAGAACTATGGCTACACCTTC. Amino acid sequence: CASSLAHQNYGYTF.

The CDR3 DNA sequence: TGTGCCAGCAGTTTATCGGGACAGGGGCACACAGATACGCAGTATTTT. Amino acids: CASSLSGQGHTDTQYF. The rearrangement links TRBV28 to TRBJ2-3; TRBD1 agrees at 10 bases. Trimming cost V 1 base and J 2 bases; bases outside gene matches: 3. The CDR3 is 16 residues long. CDR1 and CDR2 from the germline V gene are MDHEN and SYDVKM.

The genes are TRBV10-3 and TRBJ2-1, with 8 bases that match TRBD2. The CDR3 extends over 12 amino acids. V trimming: 8 bases; J trimming: 9 bases; junction bases outside the gene matches: 6. Germline V lookup: CDR1 ENHRY, CDR2 SYGVKD. CDR3 nucleotides: TGTGCCATCGGGACTAGGGTTAGTGAGCAGTTCTTC. Translated: CAIGTRVSEQFF.

This clone was detected ten times or more. The chain has TRBV29-1 and TRBJ2-4; D uncertain. Germline loops: CDR1 SQVTM, CDR2 ANQGSEA. The CDR3 is 10 residues long. Trimming took 4 bases from V and 5 from J, leaving 3 bases between them. CDR3 bases: TGCAGCGTTGTAGAAAACATTCAGTACTTC. It yields the protein CSVVENIQYF.

The CDR3 here is CASSGELANVLTF. The CDR3 region has the DNA TGTGCCAGCAGCGGGGAGTTGGCCAACGTCCTGACTTTC. This chain uses TRBV5-4 with TRBJ2-6; D might be TRBD2 (5 bases). The CDR3 is 13 residues long. CDR1 is SGHNT and CDR2 is YYREEE in the germline V gene (reference sequence). V was pared by 4 bases and J by 6 bases, with 8 bases between.

A few counts support this clone. This rearrangement joins TRBV20-1 to TRBJ2-3, with 8 bases lining up with TRBD2. Germline loops: CDR1 DFQATT, CDR2 SNEGSKA (reference sequence). With 6 bases clipped from V and 13 bases from J, the junction kept 9 bases outside the gene matches. This CDR3 is built from 11 residues. CDR3 in DNA: TGCAGTGCGAAACTAGCGGAGCAAGAGTATTTT. It is translated as CSAKLAEQEYF.

This clone was counted ten times or more. The chain carries TRBV6-7 and TRBJ2-1, with D uncertain. TRBV6-7 is classed as an ORF, of uncertain function. Between the trimmed V and J ends, which lost 2 bases and 4 bases, there was a span of 15 bases. This CDR3 has 16 amino acids. The CDR3 here is CASSYPSGLGYNEQFF. DNA of the CDR3: TGTGCCAGCAGTTACCCTAGTGGGCTGGGATACAATGAGCAGTTCTTC.

This chain links TRBV11-2 with TRBJ2-3; 7 bases fit TRBD1. Per germline, CDR1 SGHAT and CDR2 FQNNGV. The V gene end was trimmed by 4 bases and the J gene end by 2 bases; junction bases not matched to a gene: 6. The CDR3 covers 15 residues. This CDR3 is CASSWTGLYTDTQYF. The CDR3 DNA reads as TGTGCCAGCAGCTGGACAGGTCTATACACAGATACGCAGTATTTT.